Reported below is one T cell receptor beta chain. Its antigen is currently unknown. The data derive from a study of T cell responses to AZD1222 COVID-19 vaccine. Study-wide results and limits: In all cases, repertoires were sampled only after the peak T cell response. Among the donors, most were white British and more were female, and clonal diversity was possibly underestimated. Epitopes outside B.1.351 and B.1.1.7 mutated regions reportedly drew nearly half of spike TCRs.

Germline V CDR1 and CDR2: MDHEN, SYDVKM. The CDR3 has 15 amino acids. V was pared by 1 base and J by 6 bases, with 14 bases between. Combined were second doses at about 4 or about 12 weeks. TCRdb's table, derived via immunoSEQ multiplex PCR, lists solely in-frame clones and lacks some. This table has 75,000 to 90,000 clones, approximately 85% appearing once. The sequence was collected from an adult who received the AZD1222 COVID-19 vaccine. The sequencing here drew on peripheral blood, taken 28 days after the second AZD1222 dose. The chain couples TRBV28 to TRBJ2-3; D not resolved. The chain's CDR3 is CASSLSGQNVDTQYF. The CDR3 coding sequence is TGTGCCAGCAGTTTATCGGGCCAAAATGTGGATACGCAGTATTTT.